The 32 T cell receptor beta chains presented below share a single source sample, sequenced in a study of cytomegalovirus exposure and HLA in healthy donors. This PCR relied on a set of 60 Vbeta primers and 13 Jbeta primers. Clones were read by immunoSEQ multiplex PCR, and TCRdb kept only the in-frame ones, dropping some. This sample has fewer than 250,000 clones, with 60% to 80% found just once. Sequencing input: PBMCs. These receptors all come from a woman in her 30s in good health and CMV-seropositive.

This chain joins TRBV7-9 and TRBJ1-2; D perhaps matches TRBD1 (6 bases). CDR1 SEHNR and CDR2 FQNEAQ come from the germline V gene (reference sequence). The CDR3 has 17 amino acids. V gave up 5 bases and J gave up 7 bases, with 26 bases separating them. The CDR3 loop is CASSPTGLTRSMAGYTF. CDR3 coding DNA: TGTGCCAGCAGCCCTACAGGGCTGACCAGATCTATGGCTGGCTACACCTTC. Using reference TRBV7-9 and TRBJ1-2 for the parts outside the CDR3, the full variable domain is DTGVSQNPRHKITKRGQNVTFRCDPISEHNRLYWYRQTLGQGPEFLTYFQNEAQLEKSRLLSDRFSAERPKGSFSTLEIQRTEQGDSAMYLCASSPTGLTRSMAGYTFGSGTRLTVV.

The CDR3: CASSFWPSASTDTQYF. In DNA form, the CDR3 reads TGCGCCAGCAGCTTCTGGCCCTCCGCTAGCACAGATACGCAGTATTTT. The chain links TRBV5-1 to TRBJ2-3; D is unresolved. This CDR3 is 16 amino acids long. Per the germline V gene, CDR1 is SGHRS and CDR2 is YFSETQ. Trimming removed 2 bases at V and 0 bases at J, with 13 bases between.

The chain couples TRBV7-9 to TRBJ1-1; D is possibly TRBD1 (5 bases). Germline-derived CDR1 and CDR2 are SEHNR and FQNEAQ (reference sequence). V shed 7 bases and J shed 5 bases, with 11 bases lying between them. The CDR3 extends over 12 amino acids. The CDR3: CASTRVGTEAFF. The CDR3 coding sequence is TGTGCCAGCACCAGGGTGGGGACTGAAGCTTTCTTT.

The chain joins TRBV29-1 to TRBJ2-3, with a weak D call TRBD1 (7 bases). V was shortened by 5 bases and J by 8 bases, with 14 bases between the two germline ends. Looked up from germline, CDR1 is SQVTM and CDR2 is ANQGSEA. This CDR3 region has 12 residues. CDR3 nucleotides: TGCAGCGTTCCAGCCCAGGGGGGTACGCAGTATTTT. Protein product: CSVPAQGGTQYF.

This clone was found a few times. The rearrangement joins TRBV7-2 to TRBJ1-1; a weak D match, TRBD1 (5 bases). Trimming took off 5 bases at V and 5 bases at J, with 12 bases between the two ends. In germline, CDR1 is SGHTA, CDR2 FQGNSA. The length of the CDR3 is 13 residues. The CDR3: CASSRGGRTEAFF. The CDR3 DNA is TGTGCCAGCAGCCGGGGGGGTAGGACTGAAGCTTTCTTT.

The chain joins TRBV9 to TRBJ2-1; 14 bases map to TRBD2. V was clipped by 0 bases and J by 10 bases; unmatched bases: 9. Per the germline V gene, CDR1 is SGDLS and CDR2 is YYNGEE. CDR3 length: 17 amino acids. The CDR3 loop is CASSVDVRGLAGEEQFF. In nucleotides, the CDR3 is TGTGCCAGCAGCGTAGACGTGAGGGGACTAGCGGGAGAAGAGCAGTTCTTC.

The V call is TRBV11-3, the J call TRBJ2-1; no clear D. CDR1 is SGHNT, CDR2 YENEEA, per germline. This CDR3 spans 16 amino acids. V was trimmed by 1 base and J by 8 bases, leaving 18 bases between them. CDR3 region: CASSLGGTVSSDEQFF. Written as DNA, the CDR3 is TGTGCCAGCAGCTTAGGTGGCACCGTCTCCTCCGATGAGCAGTTCTTC. Using reference TRBV11-3 and TRBJ2-1 for the parts outside the CDR3, the full variable domain is EAGVVQSPRYKIIEKKQPVAFWCNPISGHNTLYWYLQNLGQGPELLIRYENEEAVDDSQLPKDRFSAERLKGVDSTLKIQPAELGDSAVYLCASSLGGTVSSDEQFFGPGTRLTVL.

The chain combines TRBV27 with TRBJ1-4; the D is unclear. Trimming stripped 0 bases from V and 6 bases from J, with 5 bases between. The CDR3 covers 13 residues. Germline loops: CDR1 MNHEY, CDR2 SMNVEV (reference sequence). The CDR3 spells CASSLSRYEKLFF. The CDR3 DNA is TGTGCCAGCAGTTTATCCCGGTATGAAAAACTGTTTTTT.

V usage is TRBV27 and J usage is TRBJ1-5, with D possibly matching TRBD1 (5 bases). V lost 7 bases to trimming and J lost 4 bases, with 8 bases between them. This CDR3 comprises 12 residues. The germline V gene encodes CDR1 MNHEY and CDR2 SMNVEV (reference sequence). CDR3 sequence (DNA): TGTGCCAGCACTACAGGAAATCAGCCCCAGCATTTT. This gives the protein CASTTGNQPQHF.

In this sample, this clone turned up once. The chain joins TRBV11-2 to TRBJ2-7; 9 bases are a match to TRBD1. V shed 4 bases and J 2 bases; nucleotides not matched to a gene: 9. The germline gives CDR1 SGHAT, CDR2 FQNNGV. The CDR3 loop spans 16 amino acids. The CDR3 protein is CASSSLHRGLPYEQYF. The CDR3 nucleotides are TGTGCCAGCAGCTCCCTTCACAGGGGGCTCCCCTACGAGCAGTACTTC.

The chain combines TRBV6-1 with TRBJ2-7; TRBD2 is a possible D gene (5 bases). Trimming removed 4 bases at V and 1 base at J, with 11 bases between. Germline CDR1 is MNHNS and CDR2 is SASEGT. The CDR3 runs to 14 residues. This CDR3 reads CASSALATSYEQYF. The CDR3 DNA reads as TGTGCCAGCAGTGCGCTAGCCACGTCCTACGAGCAGTACTTC.

This sequence joins TRBV9 and TRBJ1-2, with no clear D. This CDR3 spans 11 amino acids. Germline-derived CDR1 and CDR2 are SGDLS and YYNGEE. The V gene lost 4 bases and the J gene lost 13 bases, with 14 bases spanning the gap. CDR3 protein: CASSPRRDFTF. Written as DNA, the CDR3 is TGTGCCAGCAGCCCCAGGCGGGATTTCACCTTC. Full variable domain (missing parts from reference TRBV9 and TRBJ1-2): DSGVTQTPKHLITATGQRVTLRCSPRSGDLSVYWYQQSLDQGLQFLIQYYNGEERAKGNILERFSAQQFPDLHSELNLSSLELGDSALYFCASSPRRDFTFGSGTRLTVV.

In its sample, this clone was seen a few times. Other DNA sequences in the sample encode the same CDR3. The chain couples TRBV5-1 to TRBJ2-7; 10 nucleotides match TRBD1. Germline CDR1 and CDR2: SGHRS and YFSETQ. The ends lost 4 bases at V and 7 bases at J; junction bases unmatched: 8. The CDR3 has 14 amino acids. The CDR3, as DNA: TGCGCCAGCAGCGCAGACAGGGGGCAGGGAGAGCAGTACTTC. It is translated as CASSADRGQGEQYF.

The V call is TRBV19, the J call TRBJ1-1, with 7 bases aligning to TRBD1. The CDR3 is 13 amino acids. Per the germline V gene, CDR1 is LNHDA and CDR2 is SQIVND (reference sequence). After removal of 9 bases from V and 3 bases from J, the junction contained 7 bases not matched to a gene. The CDR3 loop reads CARPGTEDTEAFF. Here the CDR3 DNA reads TGTGCCAGGCCCGGGACAGAAGACACTGAAGCTTTCTTT.

This clone was detected only a few times. The chain links TRBV18 to TRBJ1-1; TRBD1 is a possible D gene (5 bases). V lost 0 bases, J lost 2 bases, and 19 bases lay in between. This CDR3 is built from 18 residues. Germline CDR1 KGHSH, CDR2 LQKENI. Written as DNA, the CDR3 is TGTGCCAGCTCACCACCCATAGGGGTCTTTGGAGAAAACACTGAAGCTTTCTTT. Translation gives CASSPPIGVFGENTEAFF.

This clone was observed a single time. The chain links TRBV28 to TRBJ2-7, with 8 nucleotides matching TRBD2. This CDR3 has 19 residues. The V gene's germline CDR1 is MDHEN and CDR2 SYDVKM. J was trimmed by 5 bases and V by 7 bases; bases with no gene match: 25. In DNA, the CDR3 is TGTGCCAGCACCCTTTATAGGGGGACGGTAGTAGCGGGATCCGACGAGCAGTACTTC. Translation: CASTLYRGTVVAGSDEQYF.

The V and J genes are TRBV28 and TRBJ2-7, with TRBD2 matching 11 bases. CDR3 length: 14 amino acids. V lost 6 bases and J lost 5; bases outside the gene matches: 6. Germline CDR1 reads MDHEN; CDR2 reads SYDVKM. Written as DNA, the CDR3 is TGTGCCAGCAGGTCTAGCGGGAGGAGAAACGAGCAGTACTTC. Translated: CASRSSGRRNEQYF.

This chain uses TRBV6-1 with TRBJ1-1; D unresolved. The CDR3 length is 12 residues. Trimming shortened V by 4 bases and J by 0 bases, and 3 bases separated the two germline ends. CDR1 and CDR2 (germline): MNHNS, SASEGT. The CDR3 here is CASSAVNTEAFF. CDR3 DNA: TGTGCCAGCAGTGCGGTGAACACTGAAGCTTTCTTT.

The chain recombines TRBV7-6 with TRBJ1-4, with 7 bases fitting TRBD1. Trimming cost V 5 bases and J 8 bases; bases outside gene matches: 14. The CDR3 is 16 residues long. Germline V gives CDR1 SGHVS, CDR2 FNYEAQ. CDR3 residues: CASSDLQGPPGEKLFF. The DNA for the CDR3 is TGTGCCAGCAGCGACCTACAGGGGCCCCCGGGCGAAAAACTGTTTTTT.

This chain joins TRBV28 and TRBJ2-4; TRBD1 aligns across 7 bases. CDR1 is MDHEN, CDR2 SYDVKM, per germline. J lost 6 bases, V lost 6 bases, and 14 bases had no gene match. The CDR3 runs to 16 residues. The CDR3 reads CASRPRGQVGRNIQYF. The CDR3 DNA reads as TGTGCCAGCAGACCGAGGGGGCAGGTGGGCCGAAACATTCAGTACTTC. Using reference TRBV28 and TRBJ2-4 for the parts outside the CDR3, the full variable domain is DVKVTQSSRYLVKRTGEKVFLECVQDMDHENMFWYRQDPGLGLRLIYFSYDVKMKEKGDIPEGYSVSREKKERFSLILESASTNQTSMYLCASRPRGQVGRNIQYFGAGTRLSVL.

This clone was recorded a few times. The chain uses TRBV5-1 and TRBJ2-1, with 8 bases identical to TRBD2. Per the germline V gene, CDR1 is SGHRS and CDR2 is YFSETQ. V lost 4 bases and J lost 6; bases outside the gene matches: 9. The CDR3 totals 15 residues. Written as DNA, the CDR3 is TGCGCCAGCAGCCCACACCACGGGACTAGCAATGAGCAGTTCTTC. This translates into CASSPHHGTSNEQFF.

Note on this clone: One end of the junction does not line up with germline, which may come from a read error. CDR3 amino acids: CASSVTLAGGAQEAQYF. Here the CDR3 DNA reads TGTGCCAGCAGCGTTACACTAGCGGGAGGGGCCCAAGAGGCCCAGTACTTC. The rearrangement uses TRBV9 and TRBJ2-5; 13 nucleotides match TRBD2. The CDR3 has 17 residues. Germline values: CDR1 SGDLS, CDR2 YYNGEE.

This chain uses TRBV19 with TRBJ2-3; 10 bases are shared with TRBD1. The trim removed 6 bases at V and 1 base at J, leaving 4 bases unmatched. Germline V CDR1 and CDR2: LNHDA, SQIVND (reference sequence). The CDR3 runs 15 residues. CDR3: CASSPGQGRTDTQYF. As DNA, the CDR3 is TGTGCCAGTAGCCCGGGACAGGGGCGCACAGATACGCAGTATTTT.

This clone was recorded only once. The chain is built from TRBV10-3 and TRBJ1-2, with unresolved D. V was pared by 6 bases and J by 8 bases, with 19 bases between. The CDR3 is 14 amino acids. CDR1 is ENHRY, CDR2 SYGVKD, per germline. The CDR3 DNA reads as TGTGCCATCAGGCGACCGGGAGCCGAGTCGGGCTACACCTTC. Translation: CAIRRPGAESGYTF.

This clone showed up just a few times. The chain is built from TRBV11-1 and TRBJ1-1; the match to TRBD1 covers 8 bases. This CDR3 spans 16 amino acids. Looked up from germline, CDR1 is SGHAT and CDR2 is FQDESV (reference sequence). Unmatched junction bases numbered 7, after V lost 4 bases and J lost 0 bases. This CDR3 reads CASSSGTGFMNTEAFF. Written as DNA, the CDR3 is TGTGCCAGCAGCTCCGGGACAGGATTCATGAACACTGAAGCTTTCTTT.

This chain uses TRBV28 with TRBJ2-7; no clear D gene. V lost 6 bases to trimming and J lost 9 bases, with 18 bases between them. Germline CDR1 reads MDHEN; CDR2 reads SYDVKM. The CDR3 contains 13 residues. This chain's CDR3 is CASSEAVIRVQYF. In DNA form, the CDR3 reads TGTGCCAGCAGCGAAGCCGTCATAAGAGTGCAGTACTTC. Full variable domain (missing parts from reference TRBV28 and TRBJ2-7): DVKVTQSSRYLVKRTGEKVFLECVQDMDHENMFWYRQDPGLGLRLIYFSYDVKMKEKGDIPEGYSVSREKKERFSLILESASTNQTSMYLCASSEAVIRVQYFGPGTRLTVT.

On this clone: The junction differs from germline at one of its ends, possibly a read error. The gene calls are TRBV7-9 and TRBJ2-5; TRBD2 is a possible D gene (6 bases). Germline CDR1 and CDR2: SEHNR and FQNEAQ (reference sequence). CDR3 length equals 12 residues. CDR3 nucleotide sequence: TGTTCCAGCAGCTGGGGGGTGGAGACCCAGTACTTC. It translates to CSSSWGVETQYF.

The rearrangement links TRBV5-1 to TRBJ2-1, with a tentative D call TRBD2 (5 bases). This CDR3 is 14 amino acids long. With 3 bases removed from V and 0 bases from J, the gap between germline ends came to 7 bases. Germline assignment: CDR1 SGHRS and CDR2 YFSETQ. The CDR3 is CASSSSGSYNEQFF. Written as DNA, the CDR3 is TGCGCCAGCAGCTCGAGCGGCTCCTACAATGAGCAGTTCTTC.

This clone was seen repeatedly, ten times or more. In the same sample, other DNA sequences code for this CDR3. The J gene is TRBJ2-7, the V gene TRBV5-1; TRBD2 aligns across 8 bases. After removal of 4 bases from V and 7 bases from J, the junction contained 10 bases not matched to a gene. This CDR3 region has 14 residues. CDR1 SGHRS and CDR2 YFSETQ come from the germline V gene. For the CDR3, the DNA is TGCGCCAGCAGCCCGGGGGGGGCGTCGGGTGAGCAGTACTTC. This encodes CASSPGGASGEQYF.

The J gene is TRBJ2-5, the V gene TRBV29-1, with 7 positions matching TRBD1. With 6 bases clipped from V and 2 bases from J, the junction kept 9 bases outside the gene matches. The CDR3 runs 14 residues. Germline CDR1 and CDR2: SQVTM and ANQGSEA. The CDR3 loop reads CSVVGTVEQETQYF. The CDR3 region has the DNA TGCAGCGTCGTCGGGACAGTGGAACAAGAGACCCAGTACTTC. Based on the CDR3 plus reference TRBV29-1 and TRBJ2-5, the full variable domain is SAVISQKPSRDICQRGTSLTIQCQVDSQVTMMFWYRQQPGQSLTLIATANQGSEATYESGFVIDKFPISRPNLTFSTLTVSNMSPEDSSIYLCSVVGTVEQETQYFGPGTRLLVL.

The chain employs TRBV29-1 and TRBJ2-2; 8 bases are a match to TRBD1. This CDR3 region has 13 residues. The V gene's germline CDR1 is SQVTM and CDR2 ANQGSEA. The V and J ends lost 7 bases and 6 bases, in that order; junction bases with no gene match: 7. The CDR3 DNA reads as TGCAGCGGAGGACAGGGCAATTCCGGGGAGCTGTTTTTT. Encoded protein: CSGGQGNSGELFF.

The rearrangement links TRBV13 to TRBJ2-1, with D possibly TRBD2 on 5 matching bases. Trimming stripped 5 bases from V and 7 bases from J, with 12 bases between. This CDR3 spans 13 amino acids. CDR1 PRHDT and CDR2 FYEKMQ come from the germline V gene (reference sequence). CDR3 sequence (DNA): TGTGCCAGCAGCCTTCGCGGGTCGAATGAGCAGTTCTTC. The encoded protein is CASSLRGSNEQFF.